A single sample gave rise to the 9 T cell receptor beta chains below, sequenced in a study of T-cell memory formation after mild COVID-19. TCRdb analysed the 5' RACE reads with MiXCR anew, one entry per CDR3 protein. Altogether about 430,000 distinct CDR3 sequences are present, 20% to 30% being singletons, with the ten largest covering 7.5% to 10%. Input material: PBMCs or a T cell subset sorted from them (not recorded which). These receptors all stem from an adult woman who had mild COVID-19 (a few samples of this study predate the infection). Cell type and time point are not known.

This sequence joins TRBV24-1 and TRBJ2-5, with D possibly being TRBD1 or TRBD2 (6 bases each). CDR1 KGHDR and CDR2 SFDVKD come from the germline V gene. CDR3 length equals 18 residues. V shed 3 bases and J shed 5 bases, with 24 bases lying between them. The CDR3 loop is CATSDLSAGGLRGETQYF. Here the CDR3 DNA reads TGTGCCACCAGTGATCTTTCTGCCGGGGGCTTACGTGGGGAGACCCAGTACTTC.

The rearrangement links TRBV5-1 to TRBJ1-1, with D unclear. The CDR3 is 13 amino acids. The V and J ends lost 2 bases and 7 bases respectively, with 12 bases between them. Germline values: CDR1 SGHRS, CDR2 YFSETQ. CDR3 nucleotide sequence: TGCGCCAGCAGCTTTTCGGACGGGCGTGAAGCTTTCTTT. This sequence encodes CASSFSDGREAFF.

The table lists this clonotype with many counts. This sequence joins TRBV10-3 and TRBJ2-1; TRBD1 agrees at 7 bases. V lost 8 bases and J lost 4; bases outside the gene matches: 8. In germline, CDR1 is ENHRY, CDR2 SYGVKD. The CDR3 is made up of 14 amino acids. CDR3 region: CAISTGQGYNEQFF. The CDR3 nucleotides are TGTGCCATCTCGACAGGGCAGGGTTACAATGAGCAGTTCTTC.

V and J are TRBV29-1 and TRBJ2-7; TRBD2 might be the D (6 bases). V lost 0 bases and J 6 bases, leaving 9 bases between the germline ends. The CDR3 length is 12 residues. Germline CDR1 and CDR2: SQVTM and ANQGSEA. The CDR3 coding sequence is TGCAGCGTTGAAGATGGAGGGGTCGAGCAGTACTTC. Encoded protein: CSVEDGGVEQYF.

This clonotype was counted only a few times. The CDR3 DNA sequence: TGTGCCAGCATTCTGACGCGGGCTGGGTCGACTGAGCAGTTCTTC. Its protein is CASILTRAGSTEQFF. The chain employs TRBV12-3 or TRBV12-4 and TRBJ2-1, with D possibly matching TRBD2 (5 bases). V was pared by 7 bases and J by 9 bases, with 22 bases between. The CDR3 has 15 amino acids.

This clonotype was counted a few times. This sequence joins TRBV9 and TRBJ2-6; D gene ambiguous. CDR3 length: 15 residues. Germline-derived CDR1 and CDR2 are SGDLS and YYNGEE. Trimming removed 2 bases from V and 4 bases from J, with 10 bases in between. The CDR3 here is CASSVKLSGANVLTF. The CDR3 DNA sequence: TGTGCCAGCAGCGTCAAGCTTTCGGGGGCCAACGTCCTGACTTTC.

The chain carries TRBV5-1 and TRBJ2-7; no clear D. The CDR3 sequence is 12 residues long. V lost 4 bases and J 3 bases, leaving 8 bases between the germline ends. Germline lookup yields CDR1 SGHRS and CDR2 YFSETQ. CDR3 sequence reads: CASSGEYYEQYF. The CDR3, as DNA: TGCGCCAGCAGCGGCGAGTACTACGAGCAGTACTTC.

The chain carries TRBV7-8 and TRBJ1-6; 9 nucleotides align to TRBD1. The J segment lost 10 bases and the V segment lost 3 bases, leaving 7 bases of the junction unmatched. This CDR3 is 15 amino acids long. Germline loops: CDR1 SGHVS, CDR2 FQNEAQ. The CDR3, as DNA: TGTGCCAGCAGCTTGAGACAGGGGGGAGTCTCACCCCTCCACTTT. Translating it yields CASSLRQGGVSPLHF.

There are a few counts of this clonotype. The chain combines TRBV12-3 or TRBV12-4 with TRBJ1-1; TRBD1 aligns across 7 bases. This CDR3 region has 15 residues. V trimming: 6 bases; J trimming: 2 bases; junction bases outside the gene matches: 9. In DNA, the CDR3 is TGTGCCAGCAGATATACCGGGACAGAAAACACTGAAGCTTTCTTT. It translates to CASRYTGTENTEAFF.